This T cell receptor (beta chain) was captured in a study of cytomegalovirus exposure and HLA in healthy donors. Study findings and constraints: Diagnosis of cytomegalovirus status made by the classifier reportedly showed high specificity and sensitivity.

Worth noting for this clone: The antigen remains undetermined.

TCRdb's table, derived via immunoSEQ multiplex PCR, lists solely in-frame clones and lacks some. The sample has roughly 140,000 clones, about 91% seen once; the top ten hold 7.9%. Germline V CDR1 and CDR2: SGHNT, YENEEA. This CDR3 is built from 13 residues. With 5 bases clipped from V and 5 bases from J, the junction kept 3 bases outside the gene matches. The chain joins TRBV11-3 to TRBJ2-7; 10 bases fit TRBD1. The source material was PBMCs. The receptor was derived from a woman between 18 and 29 years old in good health and CMV-seropositive. CDR3 residues: CASSAGTGDEQYF. The CDR3 DNA reads as TGTGCCAGCAGCGCCGGGACAGGGGACGAGCAGTACTTC. The full variable domain, completed using reference TRBV11-3 and TRBJ2-7, is EAGVVQSPRYKIIEKKQPVAFWCNPISGHNTLYWYLQNLGQGPELLIRYENEEAVDDSQLPKDRFSAERLKGVDSTLKIQPAELGDSAVYLCASSAGTGDEQYFGPGTRLTVT.